These 17 T cell receptor beta chains originate from one sample sequenced in a study of CD8+CD57+ T cells in acquired aplastic anemia. The authors sequenced patients whose flow cytometry had shown CD8+CD57+ cell expansion. It was genomic DNA that served as the template for profiling TCR beta VDJ and CDR3. MiXCR, run by TCRdb on the reads, gives a single entry per CDR3 protein. The profile shows some 180,000 distinct CDR3 sequences, about 60% of them singletons. The sample was sorted CD4+, CD8+, or CD8+CD57+ T cells (not recorded which) from PBMCs. These TCRs come from a human donor with aplastic anemia.

This clonotype was observed many times. A much larger clone differs from this one at a single base, so this may be a read error. The rearrangement joins TRBV3-1 to TRBJ2-5, with a possible D match to TRBD1 (6 bases). Deletions cut 1 base from V and 4 bases from J, with 10 bases between. Germline V gene sequence: CDR1 LGHDT, CDR2 YNNKEL (reference sequence). The CDR3 runs to 14 residues. CDR3 nucleotides: TGTGCCAGCAGCCAAGGAGGCAGGGGAGAGACCCAGTACTTC. Translating it yields CASSQGGRGETQYF.

The chain carries TRBV7-2 and TRBJ2-7; D is possibly TRBD1 (6 bases). The V end lost 1 base, the J end lost 3 bases, and 13 bases lay between the germline ends. The germline V gene encodes CDR1 SGHTA and CDR2 FQGNSA. The CDR3 is 15 residues long. The CDR3 region is CASSLVPGHHYEQYF. CDR3 DNA: TGTGCCAGCAGCTTAGTACCGGGACACCACTACGAGCAGTACTTC. Complete variable domain (other parts from reference TRBV7-2 and TRBJ2-7): GAGVSQSPSNKVTEKGKDVELRCDPISGHTALYWYRQSLGQGLEFLIYFQGNSAPDKSGLPSDRFSAERTGGSVSTLTIQRTQQEDSAVYLCASSLVPGHHYEQYFGPGTRLTVT.

About this clonotype itself: It may be a read error: a sequence one base away is much more abundant. As the CDR3 is not closed by the conserved phenylalanine or tryptophan, this likely results from a read error. The chain is built from TRBV9 and TRBJ2-3; D may be TRBD1 or TRBD2 (5 bases each). Trimming removed 0 bases at V and 6 bases at J, with 14 bases between. The CDR3 consists of 15 residues. Looked up from germline, CDR1 is SGDLS and CDR2 is YYNGEE. Here the CDR3 reads CASSVVFGGLDTQYS. The CDR3 DNA reads as TGTGCCAGCAGCGTAGTTTTTGGGGGTCTGGATACGCAGTATTCT.

CDR3 amino acids: CAISGSAGPNTGELFF. CDR3 nucleotides: TGTGCCATCAGTGGGTCTGCGGGACCGAACACCGGGGAGCTGTTTTTT. This rearrangement joins TRBV10-3 to TRBJ2-2, with a weak D call TRBD2 (6 bases). CDR1 is ENHRY and CDR2 is SYGVKD in the germline V gene. The CDR3 contains 16 residues. Trimming removed 4 bases from V and 0 bases from J, with 12 bases in between.

This clonotype was seen only a few times. The chain couples TRBV7-2 to TRBJ1-4, with D maybe TRBD1 (5 bases). CDR1 is SGHTA, CDR2 FQGNSA, per germline. The CDR3 sequence is 16 residues long. Trimming shortened V by 5 bases and J by 0 bases, and 13 bases separated the two germline ends. The CDR3 loop reads CASSPRQWATNEKLFF. The CDR3 nucleotides read TGTGCCAGCAGCCCCCGACAGTGGGCAACTAATGAAAAACTGTTTTTT.

The table lists this clonotype with many counts. The chain links TRBV19 to TRBJ2-1, with D hard to call. With 1 base removed from V and 2 bases from J, the gap between germline ends came to 6 bases. Germline CDR1 is LNHDA and CDR2 is SQIVND (reference sequence). The CDR3 has 14 amino acids. The CDR3, as DNA: TGTGCCAGTAGTATAGGCAGAACCTACAATGAGCAGTTCTTC. Translated, it gives CASSIGRTYNEQFF. The full variable domain, completed using reference TRBV19 and TRBJ2-1, is DGGITQSPKYLFRKEGQNVTLSCEQNLNHDAMYWYRQDPGQGLRLIYYSQIVNDFQKGDIAEGYSVSREKKESFPLTVTSAQKNPTAFYLCASSIGRTYNEQFFGPGTRLTVL.

CDR3 nucleotide sequence: TGTGCCTGGAGTGGACTAGCGGGAGGTGAGCAGTTCTTC. Amino acid sequence: CAWSGLAGGEQFF. The V and J genes are TRBV30 and TRBJ2-1, with 13 bases identical to TRBD2. The CDR3 consists of 13 residues. Germline CDR1 and CDR2: GTSNPN and SVGIG (reference sequence). J was trimmed by 9 bases and V by 1 base; bases with no gene match: 0.

The V and J genes are TRBV9 and TRBJ2-7, with 7 nucleotides matching TRBD2. Germline values: CDR1 SGDLS, CDR2 YYNGEE. The trim removed 7 bases at V and 2 bases at J, leaving 9 bases unmatched. This CDR3 comprises 14 residues. DNA for the CDR3: TGTGCCAGCGGAGCGGGATATTCGGCCTACGAGCAGTACTTC. Encoded protein: CASGAGYSAYEQYF.

This clonotype appeared once. The chain has TRBV5-1 and TRBJ1-6; D is perhaps TRBD1 (6 bases). Trimming left V 4 bases short and J 5 bases short, with 13 bases between. Germline V CDR1 and CDR2: SGHRS, YFSETQ. The CDR3 consists of 15 residues. The CDR3 spells CASSVYRDNNSPLHF. The CDR3 bases are TGCGCCAGCAGCGTGTACCGGGACAATAATTCACCCCTCCACTTT.

The rearrangement uses TRBV5-5 and TRBJ2-7; maybe TRBD1 (5 bases). Germline-derived CDR1 and CDR2 are SGHKS and YYEKEE (reference sequence). The CDR3 extends over 15 amino acids. V lost 4 bases, J lost 0 bases, and 14 bases lay in between. The CDR3 is CASSPDSPSSYEQYF. In nucleotides, the CDR3 is TGTGCCAGCAGCCCCGACAGCCCCAGCTCCTACGAGCAGTACTTC.

This clonotype was observed a few times. This rearrangement joins TRBV20-1 to TRBJ1-2; possible D gene TRBD1, 5 bases. Germline V gene sequence: CDR1 DFQATT, CDR2 SNEGSKA (reference sequence). The CDR3 length is 13 residues. V lost 0 bases and J lost 7, with 12 bases in between. CDR3 sequence (DNA): TGCAGTGCTAGAGATGGGGCAGGGACTGGCTACACCTTC. Its translation: CSARDGAGTGYTF.

The sample holds a few counts of this clonotype. The chain employs TRBV24-1 and TRBJ2-7; a weak D match, TRBD1 (5 bases). The J call may be mistaken, given a closer DNA end match to TRBJ2-1. Germline assignment: CDR1 KGHDR and CDR2 SFDVKD. This CDR3 is built from 14 residues. The DNA of the CDR3 is TGTGCCACCAGTGACGCCACAGGTTACAATGAGCAGTTCTTC. This gives the protein CATSDATGYNEQFF.

This clonotype was counted at least ten times. The V and J genes are TRBV19 and TRBJ1-1; unclear D gene. CDR3 length: 13 amino acids. CDR1 is LNHDA, CDR2 SQIVND, per germline (reference sequence). V was trimmed by 1 base and J by 4 bases, leaving 7 bases between them. CDR3 DNA: TGTGCCAGTAGTATAGGGGTGAGCACTGAAGCTTTCTTT. Translated: CASSIGVSTEAFF.

This rearrangement joins TRBV20-1 to TRBJ2-1, with 8 bases aligning to TRBD1. Germline V gives CDR1 DFQATT, CDR2 SNEGSKA (reference sequence). V gave up 3 bases and J gave up 2 bases; unmatched junction bases: 6. This CDR3 region has 15 residues. The CDR3 region has the DNA TGCAGTGCTAGTACCGACAGGGGTGCCTACAATGAGCAGTTCTTC. Translated: CSASTDRGAYNEQFF.

The genes are TRBV11-3 and TRBJ2-3; TRBD1 matches 7 bases. The ends lost 8 bases at V and 0 bases at J; junction bases unmatched: 5. CDR3 size: 14 residues. CDR1 is SGHNT, CDR2 YENEEA, per germline. This CDR3 is CASLGTVSTDTQYF. The DNA of the CDR3 is TGTGCCAGCCTTGGGACAGTCAGCACAGATACGCAGTATTTT.

The chain has TRBV7-2 and TRBJ2-1; 10 bases align to TRBD2. The CDR3 consists of 13 residues. Germline trimming cut 2 bases from V and 10 bases from J; bases unmatched to any gene: 2. Germline CDR1 reads SGHTA; CDR2 reads FQGNSA. The CDR3 sequence: CASSLWGLAEQFF. The CDR3 coding sequence is TGTGCCAGCAGCTTATGGGGACTAGCGGAGCAGTTCTTC.

The chain joins TRBV7-8 to TRBJ2-1; 7 bases agree with TRBD2. The CDR3 extends over 14 amino acids. The V segment lost 2 bases and the J segment 6 bases; nucleotides outside the gene matches: 4. In germline, CDR1 is SGHVS, CDR2 FQNEAQ. In DNA form, the CDR3 reads TGTGCCAGCAGCTTAACGGGGGGAACCAATGAGCAGTTCTTC. Translated, it gives CASSLTGGTNEQFF. The full variable domain, with the rest looked up from reference TRBV7-8 and TRBJ2-1, is GAGVSQSPRYKVAKRGQDVALRCDPISGHVSLFWYQQALGQGPEFLTYFQNEAQLDKSGLPSDRFFAERPEGSVSTLKIQRTQQEDSAVYLCASSLTGGTNEQFFGPGTRLTVL.